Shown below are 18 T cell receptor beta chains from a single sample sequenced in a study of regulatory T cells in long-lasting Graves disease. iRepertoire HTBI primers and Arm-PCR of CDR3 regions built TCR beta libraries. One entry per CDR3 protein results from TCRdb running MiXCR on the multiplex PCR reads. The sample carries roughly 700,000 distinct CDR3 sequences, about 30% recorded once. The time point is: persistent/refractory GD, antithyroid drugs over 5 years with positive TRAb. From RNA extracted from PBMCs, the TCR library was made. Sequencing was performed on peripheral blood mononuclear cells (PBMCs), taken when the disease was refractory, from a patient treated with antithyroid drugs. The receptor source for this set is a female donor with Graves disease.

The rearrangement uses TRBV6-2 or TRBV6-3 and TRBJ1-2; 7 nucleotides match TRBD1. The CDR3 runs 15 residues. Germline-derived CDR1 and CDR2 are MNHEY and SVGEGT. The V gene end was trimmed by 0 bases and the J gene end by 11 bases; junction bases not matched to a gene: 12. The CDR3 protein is CASSYSMLTGRGYTF. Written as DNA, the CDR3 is TGTGCCAGCAGTTACTCGATGTTGACAGGGAGGGGATACACCTTC.

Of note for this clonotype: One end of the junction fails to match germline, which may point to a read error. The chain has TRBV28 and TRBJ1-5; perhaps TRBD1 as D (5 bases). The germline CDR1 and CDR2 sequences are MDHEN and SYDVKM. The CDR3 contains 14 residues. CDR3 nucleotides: TGTGCCGGCAGTTTTTCAGGGATGGATCAGCCCCAGCATTTT. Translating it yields CAGSFSGMDQPQHF.

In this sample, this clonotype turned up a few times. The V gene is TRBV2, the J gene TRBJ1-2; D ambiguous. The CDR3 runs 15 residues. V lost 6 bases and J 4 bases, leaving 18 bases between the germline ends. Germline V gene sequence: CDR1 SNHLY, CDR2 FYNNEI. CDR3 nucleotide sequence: TGTGCCAGCAGGGTCGGTGGGTCCCAATTCTATGGCTACACCTTC. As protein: CASRVGGSQFYGYTF.

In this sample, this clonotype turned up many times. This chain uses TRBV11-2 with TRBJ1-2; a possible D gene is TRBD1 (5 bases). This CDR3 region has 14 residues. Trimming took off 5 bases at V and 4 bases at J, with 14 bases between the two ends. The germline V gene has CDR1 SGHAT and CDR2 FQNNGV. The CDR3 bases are TGTGCCAGCAGCCTAACGACAGACCGCTATGGCTACACCTTC. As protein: CASSLTTDRYGYTF.

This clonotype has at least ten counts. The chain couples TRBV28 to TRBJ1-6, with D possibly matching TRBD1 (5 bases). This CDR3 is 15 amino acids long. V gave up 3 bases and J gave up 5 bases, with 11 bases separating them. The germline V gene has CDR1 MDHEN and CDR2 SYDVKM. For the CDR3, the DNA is TGTGCCAGCAGTTTCCGGGACCGAAATAATTCACCCCTCCACTTT. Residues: CASSFRDRNNSPLHF.

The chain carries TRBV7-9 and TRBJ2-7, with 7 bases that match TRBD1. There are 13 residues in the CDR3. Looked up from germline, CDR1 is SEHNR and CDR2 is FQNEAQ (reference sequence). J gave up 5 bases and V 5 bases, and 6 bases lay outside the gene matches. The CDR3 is CASSARQGDEQYF. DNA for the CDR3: TGTGCCAGCAGCGCCCGGCAGGGGGACGAGCAGTACTTC.

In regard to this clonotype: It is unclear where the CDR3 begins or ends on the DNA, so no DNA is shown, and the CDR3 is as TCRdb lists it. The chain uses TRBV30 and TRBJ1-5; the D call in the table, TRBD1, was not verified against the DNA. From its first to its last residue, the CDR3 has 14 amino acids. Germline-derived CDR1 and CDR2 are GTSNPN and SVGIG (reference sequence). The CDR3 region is CAWSSGQGTYPQHF.

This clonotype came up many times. The CDR3: CASSVPTESNQPQHF. CDR3 nucleotides: TGTGCCAGCAGTGTACCGACAGAAAGCAATCAGCCCCAGCATTTT. V gene TRBV2 combines with J gene TRBJ1-5; tentative D call: TRBD1 (5 bases). The CDR3 sequence is 15 residues long. The germline CDR1 and CDR2 sequences are SNHLY and FYNNEI. V lost 4 bases and J lost 1, with 11 bases in between.

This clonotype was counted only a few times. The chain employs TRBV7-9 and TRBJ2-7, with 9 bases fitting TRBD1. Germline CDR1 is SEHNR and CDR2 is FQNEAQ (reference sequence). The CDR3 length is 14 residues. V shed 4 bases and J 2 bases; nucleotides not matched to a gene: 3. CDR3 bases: TGTGCCAGCAGCTCCGGGACAGGGCCCTACGAGCAGTACTTC. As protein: CASSSGTGPYEQYF.

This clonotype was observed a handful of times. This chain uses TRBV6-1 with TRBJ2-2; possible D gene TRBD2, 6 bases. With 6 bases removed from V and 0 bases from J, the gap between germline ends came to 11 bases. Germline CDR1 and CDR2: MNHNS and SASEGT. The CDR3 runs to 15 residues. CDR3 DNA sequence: TGTGCCAGCAGGCGGGATGGGCCGAACACCGGGGAGCTGTTTTTT. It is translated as CASRRDGPNTGELFF.

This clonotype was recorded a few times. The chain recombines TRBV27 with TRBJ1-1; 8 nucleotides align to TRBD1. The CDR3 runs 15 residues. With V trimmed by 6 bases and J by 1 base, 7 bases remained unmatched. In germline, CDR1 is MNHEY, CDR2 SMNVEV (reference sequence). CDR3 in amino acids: CASRARQGQNTEAFF. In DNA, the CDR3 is TGTGCCAGCAGAGCCCGACAGGGGCAGAACACTGAAGCTTTCTTT.

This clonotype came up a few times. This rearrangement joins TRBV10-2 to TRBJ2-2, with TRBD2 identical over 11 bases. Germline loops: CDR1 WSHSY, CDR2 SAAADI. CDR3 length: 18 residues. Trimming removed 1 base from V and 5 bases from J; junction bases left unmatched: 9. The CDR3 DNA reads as TGCGCCAGCAGTGAGTGGGGTAGCGGGAGGGCGCGGACCGGGGAGCTGTTTTTT. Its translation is CASSEWGSGRARTGELFF.

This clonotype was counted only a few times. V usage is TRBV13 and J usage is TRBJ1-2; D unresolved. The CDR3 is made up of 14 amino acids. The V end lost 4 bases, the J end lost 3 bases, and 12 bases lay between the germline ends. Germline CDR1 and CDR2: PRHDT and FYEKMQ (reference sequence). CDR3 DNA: TGTGCCAGCAGCTCACAATCCCATCACTATGGCTACACCTTC. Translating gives CASSSQSHHYGYTF.

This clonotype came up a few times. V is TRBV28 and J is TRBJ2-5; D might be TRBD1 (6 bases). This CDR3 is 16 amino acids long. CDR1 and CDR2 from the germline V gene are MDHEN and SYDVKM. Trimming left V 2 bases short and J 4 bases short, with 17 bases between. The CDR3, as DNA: TGTGCCAGCAGTTTAGGTTTGAGGGACATGGGAGAGACCCAGTACTTC. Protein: CASSLGLRDMGETQYF. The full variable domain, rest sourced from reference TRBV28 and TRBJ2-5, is DVKVTQSSRYLVKRTGEKVFLECVQDMDHENMFWYRQDPGLGLRLIYFSYDVKMKEKGDIPEGYSVSREKKERFSLILESASTNQTSMYLCASSLGLRDMGETQYFGPGTRLLVL.

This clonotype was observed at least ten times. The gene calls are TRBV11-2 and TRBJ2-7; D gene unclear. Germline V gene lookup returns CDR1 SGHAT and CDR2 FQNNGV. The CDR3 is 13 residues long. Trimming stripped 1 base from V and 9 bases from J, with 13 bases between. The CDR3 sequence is CASSLVARSAQYF. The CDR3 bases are TGTGCCAGCAGCTTAGTTGCCAGGTCGGCGCAGTACTTC.

CDR3 sequence reads: CASSVAGGTTYEQYF. The CDR3 nucleotides are TGTGCCAGCAGCGTAGCGGGAGGGACCACCTACGAGCAGTACTTC. This chain joins TRBV9 and TRBJ2-7, with TRBD2 matching over 8 bases. V was clipped by 0 bases and J by 2 bases; unmatched bases: 4. Germline V gene sequence: CDR1 SGDLS, CDR2 YYNGEE. This CDR3 contains 15 residues.

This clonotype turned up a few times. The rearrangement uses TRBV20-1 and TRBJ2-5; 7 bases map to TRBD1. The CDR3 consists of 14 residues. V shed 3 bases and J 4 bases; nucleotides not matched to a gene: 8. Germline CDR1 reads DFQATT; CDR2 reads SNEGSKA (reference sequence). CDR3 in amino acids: CSASPLTGPETQYF. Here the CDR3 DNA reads TGCAGTGCTAGCCCTCTGACAGGGCCAGAGACCCAGTACTTC.

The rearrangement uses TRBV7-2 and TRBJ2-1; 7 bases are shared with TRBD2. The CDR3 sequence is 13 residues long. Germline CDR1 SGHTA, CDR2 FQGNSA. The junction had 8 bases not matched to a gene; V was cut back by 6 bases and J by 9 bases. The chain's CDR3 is CASRSGSGIEQFF. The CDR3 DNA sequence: TGTGCCAGCAGATCAGGGAGCGGGATTGAGCAGTTCTTC.